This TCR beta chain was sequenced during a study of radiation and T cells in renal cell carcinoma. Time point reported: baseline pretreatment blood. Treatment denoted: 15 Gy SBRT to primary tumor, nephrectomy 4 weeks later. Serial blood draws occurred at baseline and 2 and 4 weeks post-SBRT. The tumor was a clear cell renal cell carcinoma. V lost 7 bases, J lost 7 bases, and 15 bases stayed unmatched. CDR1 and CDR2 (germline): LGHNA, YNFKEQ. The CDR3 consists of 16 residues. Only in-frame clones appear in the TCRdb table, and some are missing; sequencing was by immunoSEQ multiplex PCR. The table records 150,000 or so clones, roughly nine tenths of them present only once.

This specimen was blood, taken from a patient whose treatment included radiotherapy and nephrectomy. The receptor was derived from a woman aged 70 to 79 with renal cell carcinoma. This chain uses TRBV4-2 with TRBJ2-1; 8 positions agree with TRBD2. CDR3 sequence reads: CASKVSAGGRRNEQFF. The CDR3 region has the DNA TGTGCCAGCAAGGTATCGGCGGGGGGCCGGAGGAATGAGCAGTTCTTC.